The clone carrying this T cell receptor beta chain showed up many times. TCRdb processed the RACE reads anew with MiXCR; each CDR3 protein has one entry. The sample includes 60,000 to 75,000 distinct CDR3 sequences, around 7% of them seen just once. The sample comes from a study of human T cells and chemical hapten exposure. Study overall: Scalp application of diphenylcyclopropenone was performed weekly in patients across the entire approximately 23-week study. Alopecia areata, totalis or universalis was found in mostly female patients.

Germline CDR1 reads SEHNR; CDR2 reads FQNEAQ (reference sequence). The CDR3 is 12 amino acids. V was clipped by 5 bases and J by 4 bases, with 8 bases between them. Documented time point: pre-sensitization, week 0. Treatment here: therapeutic diphenylcyclopropenone sensitization with weekly scalp DPC. Prior to application of each patch test, blood was drawn. Non-pregnant alopecia patients aged 18 to 70, suitable for DPC therapy. The rearrangement uses TRBV7-9 and TRBJ2-5, with D uncertain. The clonotype originates from a woman under 40 with alopecia areata. Some clones in this sample may be carry-over from other donors' samples. The sequenced sample was whole blood, obtained in connection with sensitization to the hapten diphenylcyclopropenone (DPC). The CDR3: CASSHRRETQYF. The CDR3 DNA follows: TGTGCCAGCAGCCACCGACGAGAGACCCAGTACTTC.